Listed here are 3 T cell receptor beta chains from one sample, sequenced in a study of T cells after yellow fever vaccination (dated by TCRdb to about 2019). Read against the paper, the sample's treatment or condition label means: live attenuated yellow fever vaccine strain. The library was made by 5' RACE. Sequencing used an Illumina NovaSeq 6000. TCRdb cleaned the public reads at Q25 with fastp, built clones with MiXCR and kept in-frame beta chains. Each CDR3 protein appears once, grouped with its most common genes and DNA. The sample has a few hundred thousand distinct CDR3 sequences on record, around 4% of them singletons. The ten largest clonotypes hold less than 25% of the sample. The specimen was PBMCs, collected on the day of the yellow fever booster vaccination. Every receptor here comes from a man aged 18-30 years who received the YFV17D yellow fever vaccine.

This clonotype has only a few counts. The chain has TRBV5-1 and TRBJ2-7, with D possibly matching TRBD1 (5 bases). CDR3 size: 14 residues. Germline CDR1 SGHRS, CDR2 YFSETQ. V was clipped by 1 base and J by 3 bases, with 11 bases between them. The CDR3 bases are TGCGCCAGCAGCTTGTCTTCAGGGAACTACGAGCAGTACGTC. Encoded protein: CASSLSSGNYEQYV.

This clonotype was seen at least ten times. The rearrangement uses TRBV5-1 and TRBJ2-3; D may be TRBD1 or TRBD2 (6 bases each). Germline V lookup: CDR1 SGHRS, CDR2 YFSETQ. CDR3 length equals 15 residues. V lost 4 bases and J 0 bases, leaving 12 bases between the germline ends. Here the CDR3 DNA reads TGCGCCAGCAGCCCGTGGGGGGCCAGCACAGATACGCAGTATTTT. It encodes CASSPWGASTDTQYF.

This clonotype was seen ten or more times. The chain is built from TRBV7-9 and TRBJ2-5; no clear D gene. This CDR3 spans 14 amino acids. Germline values: CDR1 SEHNR, CDR2 FQNEAQ (reference sequence). V gave up 3 bases and J gave up 7 bases, with 15 bases separating them. CDR3 coding DNA: TGTGCCAGCAGCTTCCACCCCACCCTCGGGACCCAGTACTTC. It yields the protein CASSFHPTLGTQYF.